A selection of T cell receptor beta chains follows, all from one sample in a study of blood T cell repertoires in COVID-19. This table comes from immunoSEQ multiplex PCR, and its TCRdb copy is limited to in-frame clones, with some not included. The data hold some 700,000 clones, with over 80% observed a single time. Sequencing was performed on peripheral blood. These receptors came from a woman between 18 and 29 years old with acute or convalescent COVID-19. CDR3s include the opening cysteine and the closing phenylalanine or tryptophan. D genes are given only for firm matches.

j_gene: TRBJ1-5
v_gene: TRBV19
d_gene: -
CDR3aa: CASEAEFNQPQHF
CDR3nt: TGTGCCAGTGAGGCAGAGTTCAATCAGCCCCAGCATTTT

j_gene: TRBJ2-3
v_gene: TRBV13
d_gene: TRBD2
CDR3aa: CASSLGAGGHSTDTQYF
CDR3nt: TGTGCCAGCAGCTTAGGTGCGGGGGGCCATAGCACAGATACGCAGTATTTT

j_gene: TRBJ1-5
v_gene: TRBV6-1
d_gene: -
CDR3aa: CASSEGRTYDQPQHF
CDR3nt: TGTGCCAGCAGTGAAGGCCGAACATATGATCAGCCCCAGCATTTT

j_gene: TRBJ1-2
v_gene: TRBV19
d_gene: -
CDR3aa: CASSASIFSRIYGYTF
CDR3nt: TGTGCCAGTAGTGCTTCGATTTTCTCGAGGATCTATGGCTACACCTTC

j_gene: TRBJ2-7
v_gene: TRBV18
d_gene: TRBD1
CDR3aa: CASSPPSTGVYEQYF
CDR3nt: TGTGCCAGCTCCCCCCCATCGACAGGGGTCTACGAGCAGTACTTC

j_gene: TRBJ1-2
v_gene: TRBV18
d_gene: -
CDR3aa: CASSPPFGSATYGYTF
CDR3nt: TGTGCCAGCTCACCACCATTCGGCAGCGCGACCTATGGCTACACCTTC

j_gene: TRBJ2-3
v_gene: TRBV6-2/TRBV6-3
d_gene: -
CDR3aa: CASSPGLSGPDTQYF
CDR3nt: TGTGCCAGCAGCCCCGGTCTGAGCGGCCCAGATACGCAGTATTTT

j_gene: TRBJ1-5
v_gene: TRBV4-1
d_gene: -
CDR3aa: CASSQGPSGGRGQPQHF
CDR3nt: TGCGCCAGCAGCCAAGGACCGTCAGGAGGCAGGGGCCAGCCCCAGCATTTT

j_gene: TRBJ2-2
v_gene: TRBV4-1
d_gene: TRBD1
CDR3aa: CASSLGGTGSVGGPGELFF
CDR3nt: TGCGCCAGCAGCCTTGGGGGGACAGGGTCTGTGGGTGGTCCCGGGGAGCTGTTTTTT

j_gene: TRBJ2-7
v_gene: TRBV29-1
d_gene: -
CDR3aa: CSVEQGQYEQYF
CDR3nt: TGCAGCGTTGAACAGGGACAATACGAGCAGTACTTC